The subject of this entry is one T cell receptor (beta chain). What it binds is not known. Germline CDR1 SEHNR, CDR2 FQNEAQ (reference sequence). V was shortened by 5 bases and J by 1 base, with 14 bases between the two germline ends. This CDR3 spans 15 amino acids. Clones were read by immunoSEQ multiplex PCR, and TCRdb kept only the in-frame ones, dropping some. The sample has roughly 37,000 clones, around 78% seen once. This entry comes from a study of pediatric ulcerative colitis. Findings and limits, study-wide: A couple of rectal CDR3 clonotypes occurred in all ulcerative colitis patients.

Sequences were obtained from blood. This sequence originates from a girl aged 5 to 17 with moderate ulcerative colitis. The chain links TRBV7-9 to TRBJ1-1; perhaps TRBD1 as D (6 bases). The CDR3 sequence is CASSIRDTRNTEAFF. In DNA, the CDR3 is TGTGCCAGCAGCATCCGGGACACGAGGAACACTGAAGCTTTCTTT.